This TCR beta chain was captured by sequencing in a study of high-grade serous ovarian cancer treatment subgroups (dated by TCRdb to 2020 to 2022). Describing the broader study: On average, sequencing produced approximately 13,000 reads and 6,500 to 7,500 unique TCR beta rearrangements for each sample. The study profiled TCR beta repertoires in high-grade serous ovarian cancer patients grouped by complete gross resection or neoadjuvant chemotherapy response under a laparoscopic triage algorithm. The cohort comprised approximately 30 patients: around ten with no residual disease after primary surgery (R0), around ten excellent NACT responders, and around ten poor NACT responders. Each patient contributed one primary tumor and two metastatic tumor samples, giving 75 to 100 samples in total.

The tumor samples were collected prior to definitive surgery or chemotherapy. Genomic DNA was extracted by the MD Anderson Biospecimen Extraction Resource, and TCR sequencing was done by the MD Anderson Cancer Genomics Laboratory. This clone was seen just once. Its antigen is currently not known. One base away there is no much larger clone; base qualities are not given. High-throughput TCR profiling via ImmunoSEQ was performed on the 80 to 100 tumor samples. The authors' analysis ran thus. To measure repertoire diversity, the metrics used were richness (unique productive sequences), clonality, evenness and relatedness, and the Bhattacharyya coefficient was used to assess similarity between samples. A sensitivity analysis excluded TCRs with fewer than two reads and gave consistent conclusions. The table was pulled from immuneACCESS by TCRdb, which kept in-frame rearrangements only. Such tables lose some clones; where checked, under half of the loss comes from unresolved V genes, and the rest has no known cause. V and J calls and clone size follow that table, whereas D and trimming were derived from the DNA. This sample is represented by around 5,200 clones; around three quarters of them were singletons. The leading ten clones occupy approximately 10% of the sample.

General study outcomes and caveats: Tumors from the same patient had repertoire similarity ranging from roughly 0.1 to 0.8, while tumors from different patients showed almost no similarity. Bulk tumor TCR sequencing lacked spatial information, limiting insight into HGSC tumor complexity and diversity. The TCR repertoire analyses centered on CDR3, and CDR1 and CDR2 were not analyzed. TCR clonal relatedness was found to be positively correlated with neoantigen level and, by trend, with copy number variation and mutation load derived from whole-genome sequencing.

Based on the germline V gene (reference sequence), the CDR1 and CDR2 sequences are SGHAT and FQDESV. Measured from the cysteine to the phenylalanine, the CDR3 is 17 residues long. The only DNA kept is the CDR3, 51 bases in frame from the first base. Trimming takes 3 bases from V and 1 base from J, and the germline ends sit 13 bases apart. Source material: tumor tissue. The sequence is built from TRBV11-1 and TRBJ2-6; 5 matching bases give a weak D call of TRBD2. The clonotype was recovered from a human donor with high-grade serous ovarian cancer. In nucleotide form, the sequence is TGTGCCAGCAGCTTGGAGGCTTCGGGGTCTGGGGCCAACGTCCTGACTTTC. It translates to CASSLEASGSGANVLTF. The full variable domain, completed from the reference TRBV11-1 and TRBJ2-6 proteins outside the CDR3, reads EAEVAQSPRYKITEKSQAVAFWCDPISGHATLYWYRQILGQGPELLVQFQDESVVDDSQLPKDRFSAERLKGVDSTLKIQPAELGDSAMYLCASSLEASGSGANVLTFGAGSRLTVL.